This T cell receptor (beta chain) is from a study of cytomegalovirus exposure and HLA in healthy donors. Concerning this clone itself: Its specificity is unknown.

The germline V and J ends were trimmed by 2 bases and 10 bases, with 12 bases remaining between them. Per germline, CDR1 WSHSY and CDR2 SAAADI. The CDR3 loop spans 14 amino acids. Some clones are missing from TCRdb's copy, which holds only in-frame ones; the method was immunoSEQ multiplex PCR. The sample holds roughly 150,000 clones, 90% to 97% seen once. Study results and caveats: Most TCR sequences showed up rarely, but some public TCRs showed up in many donors. Investigators reported 150 to 200 TCR beta chains as tied to cytomegalovirus. As confirmed in vitro, three CMV-associated chains were specific for CMV antigens.

The chain carries TRBV10-2 and TRBJ1-6, with a weak D call TRBD1 (5 bases). The receptor was isolated from a woman between 18 and 29 years old in good health and CMV-seronegative. The sample comprised PBMCs. The CDR3 coding sequence is TGCGCCAGCAGTGAGGGTGGCGGGGGGTCACCCCTCCACTTT. It codes for CASSEGGGGSPLHF.